A selection of T cell receptor beta chains follows, all from one sample in a study of pediatric ulcerative colitis. The protocol was immunoSEQ multiplex PCR, while the TCRdb copy is restricted to in-frame clones and leaves out a portion. This table holds 40,000 to 55,000 clones, about four fifths found once. The sequencing input was gut tissue. The receptors were sampled from a girl aged 5-17 years with moderate ulcerative colitis. Each CDR3 is given with its conserved first and last residue. Each record gives: CDR3 protein, D gene, V gene, J gene. A D gene is named only where the DNA matches it firmly.

CDR3 protein: CASSRVPGQVLNSPLHF
D gene: TRBD1
V gene: TRBV5-5
J gene: TRBJ1-6

CDR3 protein: CASSLTFRDSPLHF
D gene: .
V gene: TRBV7-9
J gene: TRBJ1-6

CDR3 protein: CASSIDRDYEQYF
D gene: .
V gene: TRBV19
J gene: TRBJ2-7

CDR3 protein: CASSYRSPGTDTQYF
D gene: .
V gene: TRBV6-5
J gene: TRBJ2-3

CDR3 protein: CASSSRGMNTEAFF
D gene: .
V gene: TRBV5-1
J gene: TRBJ1-1

CDR3 protein: CASSLYRRGTYEQYF
D gene: .
V gene: TRBV27
J gene: TRBJ2-7

CDR3 protein: CASSYLAGVGYEQYF
D gene: .
V gene: TRBV6-5
J gene: TRBJ2-7

CDR3 protein: CASSPTSGRSEQYF
D gene: TRBD2
V gene: TRBV6-4
J gene: TRBJ2-7

CDR3 protein: CASSSGQGVVNEQFF
D gene: TRBD1
V gene: TRBV7-2
J gene: TRBJ2-1

CDR3 protein: CASTSRGQSTDTQYF
D gene: TRBD1
V gene: TRBV6-1
J gene: TRBJ2-3

CDR3 protein: CASSPDRGSYGYTF
D gene: .
V gene: TRBV6-4
J gene: TRBJ1-2